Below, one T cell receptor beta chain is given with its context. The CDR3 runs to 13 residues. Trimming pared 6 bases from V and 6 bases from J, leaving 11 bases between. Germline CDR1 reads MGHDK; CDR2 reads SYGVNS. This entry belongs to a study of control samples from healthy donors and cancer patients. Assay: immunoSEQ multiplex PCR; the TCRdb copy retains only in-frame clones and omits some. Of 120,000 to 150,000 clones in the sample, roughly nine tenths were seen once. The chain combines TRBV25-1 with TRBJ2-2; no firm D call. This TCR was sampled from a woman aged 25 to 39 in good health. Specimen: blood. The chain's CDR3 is CASSRLVSGELFF. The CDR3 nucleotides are TGTGCCAGCAGCAGACTGGTTTCCGGGGAGCTGTTTTTT.